Shown below are 27 T cell receptor beta chains from a single sample sequenced in a study of blood T cell repertoires in COVID-19. Data came from immunoSEQ multiplex PCR; TCRdb stores just in-frame clones and leaves some out. The sample shows roughly 74,000 clones, about 91% of them seen only once. The sequenced sample consisted of peripheral blood. The receptor set was obtained from a woman aged 80 or older with active or convalescent COVID-19.

V and J are TRBV6-5 and TRBJ2-7, with TRBD2 identical over 11 bases. The CDR3 runs 14 residues. The germline V gene encodes CDR1 MNHEY and CDR2 SVGAGI. The J segment lost 3 bases and the V segment lost 10 bases, leaving 8 bases of the junction unmatched. In nucleotides, the CDR3 is TGTGCCACCGGATTAGCGGGAGGGATCTACGAGCAGTACTTC. It codes for CATGLAGGIYEQYF.

The chain recombines TRBV11-2 with TRBJ1-2; D is undetermined. CDR3 length equals 13 residues. The V gene lost 0 bases and the J gene lost 10 bases, with 12 bases spanning the gap. Germline V CDR1 and CDR2: SGHAT, FQNNGV. CDR3 sequence reads: CASSLDRSADYTF. The CDR3 DNA follows: TGTGCCAGCAGCTTAGACCGTTCGGCGGACTACACCTTC.

This rearrangement joins TRBV7-8 to TRBJ1-5; D gene uncertain. Per germline, CDR1 SGHVS and CDR2 FQNEAQ. This CDR3 spans 13 amino acids. Trimming removed 1 base at V and 4 bases at J, with 5 bases between. The CDR3 DNA follows: TGTGCCAGCAGCTTAGATAGAAATCAGCCCCAGCATTTT. Its protein product is CASSLDRNQPQHF. Combining the CDR3 with reference TRBV7-8 and TRBJ1-5 gives the whole variable domain GAGVSQSPRYKVAKRGQDVALRCDPISGHVSLFWYQQALGQGPEFLTYFQNEAQLDKSGLPSDRFFAERPEGSVSTLKIQRTQQEDSAVYLCASSLDRNQPQHFGDGTRLSIL.

This clone was observed once. This chain uses TRBV6-2 or TRBV6-3 with TRBJ2-3; TRBD2 agrees at 11 bases. This CDR3 comprises 16 residues. Per the germline V gene, CDR1 is MNHEY and CDR2 is SVGEGT. V was pared by 4 bases and J by 5 bases, with 8 bases of the junction left unmatched. CDR3 nucleotides: TGTGCCAGCAGTTTTCTTAGCGGGAGGGGCGGAGATACGCAGTATTTT. Amino acids: CASSFLSGRGGDTQYF.

V is TRBV19 and J is TRBJ2-1; 9 positions agree with TRBD2. The CDR3 has 17 amino acids. Germline V lookup: CDR1 LNHDA, CDR2 SQIVND (reference sequence). Losses at the gene ends were 3 bases for V and 6 bases for J; bases not matched to a gene: 12. CDR3 protein: CASSIRREGLDRNEQFF. The CDR3 nucleotides are TGTGCCAGTAGTATTAGGCGGGAGGGCCTGGACCGCAATGAGCAGTTCTTC.

The chain's CDR3 is CASSNPGQTDGYTF. The CDR3 coding sequence is TGTGCCAGCAGCAACCCGGGACAGACGGATGGCTACACCTTC. The chain links TRBV5-4 to TRBJ1-2, with TRBD1 matching 7 bases. The germline V gene has CDR1 SGHNT and CDR2 YYREEE (reference sequence). Trimming cost V 4 bases and J 6 bases; bases outside gene matches: 9. The CDR3 sequence is 14 residues long.

The rearrangement links TRBV6-5 to TRBJ2-5; 8 nucleotides match TRBD1. Trimming at V came to 5 bases and at J to 3 bases, leaving 2 bases not matched to a gene. The CDR3 sequence is 13 residues long. Germline CDR1 and CDR2: MNHEY and SVGAGI. The CDR3 region is CASSRTGKETQYF. CDR3 DNA: TGTGCCAGCAGTAGGACAGGGAAAGAGACCCAGTACTTC.

The rearrangement uses TRBV25-1 and TRBJ1-1; D might be TRBD1 (5 bases). The CDR3 length is 13 residues. V lost 6 bases and J lost 3, with 11 bases in between. CDR1 MGHDK and CDR2 SYGVNS come from the germline V gene. The CDR3 DNA sequence: TGTGCCAGCAGGGTATGGGGGGACACTGAAGCTTTCTTT. Its translation is CASRVWGDTEAFF.

The sample holds one count of this clone. This sequence joins TRBV9 and TRBJ1-3; TRBD1 aligns across 7 bases. The CDR3 covers 14 residues. CDR1 is SGDLS, CDR2 YYNGEE, per germline. V shed 4 bases, J shed 2 bases, and the junction held 3 bases outside the gene matches. This CDR3 is CASSNDRAGNTIYF. DNA for the CDR3: TGTGCCAGCAGCAACGACAGGGCTGGAAACACCATATATTTT.

The genes are TRBV4-2 and TRBJ1-1; D possibly corresponds to TRBD1 (5 bases). The CDR3 spans 15 residues. Germline V gene sequence: CDR1 LGHNA, CDR2 YNFKEQ. The V end was cut by 1 base, the J end by 3 bases, with 12 bases between. The CDR3 region has the DNA TGTGCCAGCAGCCAAGTAGAAGGGGTGGACACTGAAGCTTTCTTT. This translates into CASSQVEGVDTEAFF.

V and J are TRBV3-1 (or the pseudogene TRBV3-2) and TRBJ1-2, with D unclear. V shed 4 bases and J shed 7 bases, with 13 bases lying between them. The CDR3 runs 13 residues. CDR1 is LGHDT, CDR2 YNNKEL, per germline (reference sequence). In DNA, the CDR3 is TGTGCCAGCAGCCCTACTCTCTCAGGTGGCTACACCTTC. This translates into CASSPTLSGGYTF.

The CDR3 is CASGSGAGGFADTQYF. The CDR3 region has the DNA TGTGCTAGTGGTTCCGGAGCGGGAGGGTTTGCAGATACGCAGTATTTT. The V call is TRBV12-5, the J call TRBJ2-3, with 10 bases matching TRBD2. V lost 4 bases and J lost 4; bases outside the gene matches: 8. This CDR3 region has 16 residues. Germline assignment: CDR1 LGHNT and CDR2 FRNRAP.

This clone was detected only once. V and J are TRBV9 and TRBJ1-6; the D gene is possibly TRBD1 (5 bases). Germline V lookup: CDR1 SGDLS, CDR2 YYNGEE. This CDR3 is built from 16 residues. Trimming removed 0 bases from V and 7 bases from J, with 14 bases in between. CDR3 nucleotides: TGTGCCAGCAGCGTAGCTGGGGCAGGGTTGAATTCACCCCTCCACTTT. It encodes CASSVAGAGLNSPLHF.

This sequence joins TRBV3-1 (or the pseudogene TRBV3-2) and TRBJ2-5, with TRBD2 as a possible D gene (5 bases). CDR3 size: 15 residues. V lost 0 bases, J lost 2 bases, and 10 bases lay in between. CDR1 and CDR2 (germline): LGHDT, YNNKEL (reference sequence). The CDR3 bases are TGTGCCAGCAGCCAAGATTCACAGCGGCAAGAGACCCAGTACTTC. Its protein product is CASSQDSQRQETQYF.

V and J are TRBV24-1 and TRBJ2-2, with D unresolved. The CDR3 runs 14 residues. The V gene lost 5 bases and the J gene lost 3 bases, with 9 bases spanning the gap. Germline-derived CDR1 and CDR2 are KGHDR and SFDVKD. CDR3 loop: CATSVGSYTGELFF. Here the CDR3 DNA reads TGTGCCACCAGTGTTGGCTCCTACACCGGGGAGCTGTTTTTT.

J is TRBJ1-2 and V is TRBV2; D is uncertain. There are 13 residues in the CDR3. Trimming left V 2 bases short and J 8 bases short, with 12 bases between. From germline, CDR1 is SNHLY and CDR2 FYNNEI. CDR3 amino acids: CASSEYGLEGYTF. CDR3 nucleotide sequence: TGTGCCAGCAGTGAATACGGGTTGGAAGGCTACACCTTC.

This chain uses TRBV5-1 with TRBJ1-1; tentatively, D is TRBD1 (6 bases). Germline loops: CDR1 SGHRS, CDR2 YFSETQ. The CDR3 runs to 15 residues. Trimming pared 1 base from V and 2 bases from J, leaving 12 bases between. The CDR3, as DNA: TGCGCCAGCAGCTTGAACGGGGGGGCCAACACTGAAGCTTTCTTT. Translation: CASSLNGGANTEAFF.

The rearrangement links TRBV18 to TRBJ2-1; no definite D call. Looked up from germline, CDR1 is KGHSH and CDR2 is LQKENI. CDR3 size: 12 residues. V was trimmed by 3 bases and J by 5 bases, leaving 5 bases between them. The CDR3 loop is CASSPQNNEQFF. The CDR3 DNA is TGTGCCAGCTCACCTCAAAACAATGAGCAGTTCTTC.

As DNA, the CDR3 is TGTGCCAGCACCGAGCTGGGGGGGATGCACGAGCAGTACTTC. Amino acid sequence: CASTELGGMHEQYF. This rearrangement joins TRBV6-5 to TRBJ2-7; 7 positions match TRBD2. The CDR3 covers 14 residues. Germline V gives CDR1 MNHEY, CDR2 SVGAGI. V was pared by 7 bases and J by 5 bases, with 11 bases of the junction left unmatched.

The V gene is TRBV5-6, the J gene TRBJ1-2; 9 positions match TRBD1. The germline CDR1 and CDR2 sequences are SGHDT and YYEEEE. The length of the CDR3 is 15 residues. Trimming cost V 4 bases and J 3 bases; bases outside gene matches: 7. CDR3 nucleotide sequence: TGTGCCAGCAGCAGGGACAGGGACCTATACTATGGCTACACCTTC. It codes for CASSRDRDLYYGYTF.

J is TRBJ1-2 and V is TRBV2; no definite D call. Germline CDR1 and CDR2: SNHLY and FYNNEI. V lost 5 bases, J lost 1 base, and 17 bases lay in between. There are 16 residues in the CDR3. The CDR3 DNA sequence: TGTGCCAGCAGTCTTACCCCGGACTATTTTAACTATGGCTACACCTTC. Translating it yields CASSLTPDYFNYGYTF. The full variable domain, rest sourced from reference TRBV2 and TRBJ1-2, is EPEVTQTPSHQVTQMGQEVILRCVPISNHLYFYWYRQILGQKVEFLVSFYNNEISEKSEIFDDQFSVERPDGSNFTLKIRSTKLEDSAMYFCASSLTPDYFNYGYTFGSGTRLTVV.

The chain is built from TRBV10-3 and TRBJ2-3; a weak D match, TRBD2 (6 bases). Germline V gene sequence: CDR1 ENHRY, CDR2 SYGVKD. The CDR3 has 12 residues. Trimming took off 10 bases at V and 6 bases at J, with 14 bases between the two ends. CDR3 bases: TGTGCCACCAGGAGCGGGCCGGATACGCAGTATTTT. Translating gives CATRSGPDTQYF.

V and J are TRBV19 and TRBJ1-1, with a tentative D call TRBD1 (5 bases). Germline lookup yields CDR1 LNHDA and CDR2 SQIVND (reference sequence). The length of the CDR3 is 12 residues. V was clipped by 7 bases and J by 2 bases, with 8 bases between them. As DNA, the CDR3 is TGTGCCAGTAATAGGGGCAACACTGAAGCTTTCTTT. This translates into CASNRGNTEAFF.

CDR3 DNA sequence: TGTGCCAGCAGCGTATCACAGGGGTGGGAAGATACGCAGTATTTT. It codes for CASSVSQGWEDTQYF. The chain is built from TRBV9 and TRBJ2-3; 7 bases line up with TRBD1. V lost 1 base, J lost 5 bases, and 7 bases stayed unmatched. This CDR3 contains 15 residues. Germline CDR1 SGDLS, CDR2 YYNGEE.

This chain joins TRBV29-1 and TRBJ2-3; 7 bases are shared with TRBD1. The CDR3 length is 13 residues. With 7 bases clipped from V and 8 bases from J, the junction kept 12 bases outside the gene matches. The germline CDR1 and CDR2 sequences are SQVTM and ANQGSEA. The CDR3 spells CSDTPTGLGTQYF. Here the CDR3 DNA reads TGCAGCGATACCCCGACAGGGCTTGGTACGCAGTATTTT.

V usage is TRBV7-6 and J usage is TRBJ2-5; TRBD2 aligns across 9 bases. The V segment lost 3 bases and the J segment 5 bases; nucleotides outside the gene matches: 13. The CDR3 consists of 17 residues. The germline gives CDR1 SGHVS, CDR2 FNYEAQ. CDR3 in DNA: TGTGCCAGCAGCTTTAGGCGGGAGGGCCTGAGGGGTGAGACCCAGTACTTC. This codes for CASSFRREGLRGETQYF.

The rearrangement uses TRBV27 and TRBJ1-6; perhaps TRBD1 as D (5 bases). CDR1 and CDR2 (germline): MNHEY, SMNVEV (reference sequence). The CDR3 totals 17 residues. V gave up 5 bases and J gave up 0 bases, with 14 bases separating them. CDR3 in DNA: TGTGCCAGCAGTCTCCGACAGATTCCCTCCTATAATTCACCCCTCCACTTT. As protein: CASSLRQIPSYNSPLHF.